This T cell receptor (beta chain) was sequenced in a study of radiotherapy plus CTLA-4 blockade in lung cancer. This CDR3 spans 16 amino acids. Germline assignment: CDR1 LGHNA and CDR2 YSLEER. After removal of 1 base from V and 9 bases from J, the junction contained 9 bases not matched to a gene. Study-wide points: Early clone dynamics of blood T cells, plus interferon-beta, reportedly predicted response best. Researchers report tumor-derived TCR clones expanding in blood after radiotherapy plus ipilimumab.

Sequencing was performed with immunoSEQ multiplex PCR; in TCRdb, only in-frame clones are kept and a portion is missing. The sample yields over 80,000 clones, more than 85% seen once. Enrolled patients, whose metastatic non-small-cell lung cancer was chemo-refractory, received focal radiation plus CTLA-4 blockade with ipilimumab. As regards this clone: The antigen remains unidentified.

The sequence derives from a human donor with non-small cell lung cancer that progressed on radiotherapy plus ipilimumab. The chain uses TRBV4-3 and TRBJ2-1, with TRBD2 matching 10 bases. The sample here was peripheral blood, taken from a patient treated with radiotherapy plus ipilimumab. CDR3 residues: CASSQAQASGRAEQFF. CDR3 sequence (DNA): TGCGCCAGCAGCCAAGCCCAGGCTAGCGGGAGAGCTGAGCAGTTCTTC.